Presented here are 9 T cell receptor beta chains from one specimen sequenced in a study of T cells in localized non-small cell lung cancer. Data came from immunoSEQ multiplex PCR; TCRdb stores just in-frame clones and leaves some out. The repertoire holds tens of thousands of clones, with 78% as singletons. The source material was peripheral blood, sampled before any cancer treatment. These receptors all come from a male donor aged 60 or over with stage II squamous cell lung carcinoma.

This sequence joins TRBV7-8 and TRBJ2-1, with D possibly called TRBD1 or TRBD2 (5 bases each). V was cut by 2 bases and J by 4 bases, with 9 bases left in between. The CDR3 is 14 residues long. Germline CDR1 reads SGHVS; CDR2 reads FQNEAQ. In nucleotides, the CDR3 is TGTGCCAGCAGCTTACGGGACGATTACAATGAGCAGTTCTTC. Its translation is CASSLRDDYNEQFF.

CDR3 sequence reads: CASSEGLSSYNEQFF. The CDR3 DNA follows: TGCGCCAGCAGCGAGGGGTTAAGCTCCTACAATGAGCAGTTCTTC. The chain employs TRBV5-1 and TRBJ2-1; the D gene could be TRBD1 or TRBD2 (5 bases each). V was trimmed by 4 bases and J by 0 bases, leaving 11 bases between them. The V gene's germline CDR1 is SGHRS and CDR2 YFSETQ. The CDR3 is 15 residues long.

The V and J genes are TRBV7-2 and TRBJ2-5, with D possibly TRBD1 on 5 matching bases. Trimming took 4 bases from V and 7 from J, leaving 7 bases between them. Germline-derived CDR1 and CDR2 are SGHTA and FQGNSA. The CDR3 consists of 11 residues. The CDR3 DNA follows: TGTGCCAGCAGCTCCCAGGGGACCCAGTACTTC. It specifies CASSSQGTQYF.

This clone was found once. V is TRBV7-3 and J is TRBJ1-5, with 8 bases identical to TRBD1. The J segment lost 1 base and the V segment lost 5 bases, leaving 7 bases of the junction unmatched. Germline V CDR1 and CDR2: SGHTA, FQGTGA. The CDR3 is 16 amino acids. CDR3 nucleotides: TGTGCCAGCAGCATTGATCAGGGGGCGAGCAATCAGCCCCAGCATTTT. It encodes CASSIDQGASNQPQHF.

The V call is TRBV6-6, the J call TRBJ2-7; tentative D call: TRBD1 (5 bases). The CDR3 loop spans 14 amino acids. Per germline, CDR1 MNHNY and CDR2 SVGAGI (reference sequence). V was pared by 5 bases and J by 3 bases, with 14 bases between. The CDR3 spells CASSGQGGSYEQYF. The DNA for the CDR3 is TGTGCCAGCAGTGGCCAGGGCGGAAGCTACGAGCAGTACTTC.

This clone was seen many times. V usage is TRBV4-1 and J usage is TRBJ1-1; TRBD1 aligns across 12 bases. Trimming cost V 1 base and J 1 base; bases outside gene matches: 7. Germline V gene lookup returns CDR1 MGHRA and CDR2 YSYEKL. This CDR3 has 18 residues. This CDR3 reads CASSQVPGQGAGNTEAFF. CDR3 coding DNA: TGCGCCAGCAGCCAAGTCCCGGGACAGGGGGCGGGGAACACTGAAGCTTTCTTT.

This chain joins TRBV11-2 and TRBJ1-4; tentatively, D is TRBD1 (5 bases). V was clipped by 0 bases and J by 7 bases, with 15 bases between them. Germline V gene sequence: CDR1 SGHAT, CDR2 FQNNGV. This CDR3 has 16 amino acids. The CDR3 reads CASSLDRGILGEKLFF. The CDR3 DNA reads TGTGCCAGCAGCTTAGATCGGGGGATATTGGGTGAAAAACTGTTTTTT.

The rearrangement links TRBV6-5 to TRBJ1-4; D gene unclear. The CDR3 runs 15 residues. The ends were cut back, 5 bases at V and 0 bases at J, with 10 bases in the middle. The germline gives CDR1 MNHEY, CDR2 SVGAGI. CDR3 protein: CASSHRRTTNEKLFF. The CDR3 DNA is TGTGCCAGCAGTCACCGACGGACAACTAATGAAAAACTGTTTTTT.

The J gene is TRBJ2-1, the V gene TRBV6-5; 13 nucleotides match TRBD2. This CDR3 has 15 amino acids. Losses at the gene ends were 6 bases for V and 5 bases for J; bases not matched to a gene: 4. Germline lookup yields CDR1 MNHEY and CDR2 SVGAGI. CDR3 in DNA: TGTGCCAGCAGACAGGGACTAGCGGGGAACAATGAGCAGTTCTTC. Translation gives CASRQGLAGNNEQFF.